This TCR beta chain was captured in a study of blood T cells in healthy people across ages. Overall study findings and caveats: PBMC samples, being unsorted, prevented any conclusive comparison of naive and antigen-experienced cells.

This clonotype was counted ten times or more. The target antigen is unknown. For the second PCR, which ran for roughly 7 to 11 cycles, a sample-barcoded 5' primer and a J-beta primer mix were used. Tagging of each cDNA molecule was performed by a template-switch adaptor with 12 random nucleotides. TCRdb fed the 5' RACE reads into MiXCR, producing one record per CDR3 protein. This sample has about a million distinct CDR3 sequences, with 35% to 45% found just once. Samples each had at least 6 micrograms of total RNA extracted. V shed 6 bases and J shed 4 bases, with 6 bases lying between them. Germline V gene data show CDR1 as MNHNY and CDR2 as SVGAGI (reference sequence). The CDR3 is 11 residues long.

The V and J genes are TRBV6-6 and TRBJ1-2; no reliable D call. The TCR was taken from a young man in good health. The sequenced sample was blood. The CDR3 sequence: CASRVGYGYTF. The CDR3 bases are TGTGCCAGCAGAGTCGGCTATGGCTACACCTTC.